The clone carrying this TCR beta chain was seen only a few times. What it recognizes is unknown. The V gene lost 0 bases and the J gene lost 2 bases, with 9 bases spanning the gap. In germline, CDR1 is SGHRS, CDR2 YFSETQ. The CDR3 totals 15 residues. The record originates from a study of CD8 T cells in ankylosing spondylitis. Findings and limits, study-wide: In ankylosing spondylitis blood, a motif of 7 to 9 highly homologous TCR beta variants appeared characteristic.

MiXCR was run by TCRdb on the 5' RACE reads, yielding one entry per CDR3 protein. The table shows almost 400,000 distinct CDR3 sequences, with approximately 20% occurring only once. This sequence joins TRBV5-1 and TRBJ2-1, with D possibly matching TRBD2 (6 bases). The sample comprised blood, either unsorted or a sorted T cell fraction (not recorded which). This sequence was found in a male donor with ankylosing spondylitis. CDR3 sequence: CASSLGAGTYNEQFF. The DNA for the CDR3 is TGCGCCAGCAGCTTGGGAGCGGGTACCTACAATGAGCAGTTCTTC. Drawing the rest from reference TRBV5-1 and TRBJ2-1, the complete variable domain is KAGVTQTPRYLIKTRGQQVTLSCSPISGHRSVSWYQQTPGQGLQFLFEYFSETQRNKGNFPGRFSGRQFSNSRSEMNVSTLELGDSALYLCASSLGAGTYNEQFFGPGTRLTVL.